The TCR beta chain under discussion was sequenced for a study of radiation and T cells in renal cell carcinoma. Study outcomes and limitations: Top tumor clonotypes rose in blood 2 weeks post-radiation, then contracted.

The assay was immunoSEQ multiplex PCR, and TCRdb's table has in-frame clones only and misses some. The table includes around 170,000 clones, about nine tenths detected once. In regard to this clone: Its antigen is currently unknown.

Regarding time point: blood 4 weeks post-SBRT, at nephrectomy. The treatment was: 15 Gy SBRT to primary tumor, nephrectomy 4 weeks later. Nephrectomy followed 15 Gy stereotactic body radiation by 4 weeks. Radiation-treated patients gave blood at baseline, week 2 and week 4. The tumor was a clear cell renal cell carcinoma. V lost 3 bases, J lost 4 bases, and 13 bases stayed unmatched. The CDR3 extends over 17 amino acids. CDR1 is KGHSH, CDR2 LQKENI, per germline. The clonotype comes from a woman in her forties or fifties with renal cell carcinoma. This chain joins TRBV18 and TRBJ1-2, with 8 bases that match TRBD1. The sample was blood, taken from a patient whose treatment included radiotherapy and nephrectomy. The chain's CDR3 is CASSPDTVRDRSYGYTF. The DNA of the CDR3 is TGTGCCAGCTCACCGGATACCGTCCGGGACAGGTCCTATGGCTACACCTTC.